One sample yielded the 11 T cell receptor beta chains listed below, sequenced in a study of post-analysis software for immune sequencing data (dated by TCRdb to between 2015 and 2017). The research as a whole found: Patients showed significantly higher frequencies than controls for 4 or 5 TRBV segments, among them TRBV5-6, TRBV5-1 and TRBV20-1.

For these TCRs, the target antigens are not known. Library prep was done by PCR. Reads for this sample came from an Illumina HiSeq 2500. To reduce PCR and sequencing biases, unique molecular identifiers were incorporated into the TCR beta cDNA libraries. TCRdb handled the public reads itself, with Q25 trimming in fastp and clone calling in MiXCR, and kept productive beta chains. Every CDR3 protein is listed once, alongside the most common genes and DNA of its rows. The sample table records under 900,000 distinct CDR3 sequences; around 50% of these occur just once. The ten largest clones capture under 6% of the sample. The sample taken for sequencing was blood. The receptors were gathered from a girl aged 5-17 years with multiple sclerosis.

This clonotype was detected a few times. The chain recombines TRBV12-5 with TRBJ2-7; D perhaps matches TRBD1 (6 bases). CDR3 size: 14 residues. CDR1 LGHNT and CDR2 FRNRAP come from the germline V gene. V was trimmed by 5 bases and J by 2 bases, leaving 13 bases between them. The CDR3 here is CASGGDRLTYEQYF. The CDR3 nucleotides are TGTGCTAGTGGTGGCGACAGGCTGACCTACGAGCAGTACTTC.

CDR3 coding DNA: TGTGCCAGCTCGGGGACCCACGGCGAGCAGTACTTC. Translated, it gives CASSGTHGEQYF. This sequence joins TRBV6-5 and TRBJ2-5; D is perhaps TRBD1 or TRBD2 (5 bases each). The J call may not be correct, given that the DNA end is closer to TRBJ2-7. Germline CDR1 reads MNHEY; CDR2 reads SVGAGI. The CDR3 extends over 12 amino acids.

This clonotype has more than one count but fewer than ten. This chain uses TRBV12-3 or TRBV12-4 with TRBJ2-3; TRBD2 is a possible D gene (6 bases). Trimming shortened V by 5 bases and J by 2 bases, and 17 bases separated the two germline ends. This CDR3 is built from 16 residues. This CDR3 reads CASSLLASANTDTQYF. The CDR3 nucleotides are TGTGCCAGCAGTCTTCTAGCGTCCGCAAACACAGATACGCAGTATTTT.

This clonotype has more than one count but fewer than ten. V is TRBV5-1 and J is TRBJ2-1, with 7 bases matching TRBD2. The CDR3 runs to 14 residues. Germline lookup yields CDR1 SGHRS and CDR2 YFSETQ. V shed 0 bases and J 8 bases; nucleotides not matched to a gene: 5. The CDR3, as DNA: TGCGCCAGCAGCTTGGGGCGGGGGACCGATGAGCAGTTCTTC. Protein: CASSLGRGTDEQFF.

This clonotype was counted a few times. The chain recombines TRBV10-3 with TRBJ2-5; perhaps TRBD2 as D (6 bases). The V end lost 5 bases, the J end lost 5 bases, and 12 bases lay between the germline ends. The CDR3 extends over 13 amino acids. Germline values: CDR1 ENHRY, CDR2 SYGVKD. The CDR3 sequence: CAISIPGGETQYF. CDR3 nucleotides: TGTGCCATCAGTATCCCTGGAGGGGAGACCCAGTACTTC.

The chain couples TRBV25-1 to TRBJ2-7; D remains ambiguous. CDR1 MGHDK and CDR2 SYGVNS come from the germline V gene. V lost 2 bases to trimming and J lost 3 bases, with 11 bases between them. There are 14 residues in the CDR3. The chain's CDR3 is CASSEADGNYEQYF. Written as DNA, the CDR3 is TGTGCCAGCAGTGAAGCGGACGGTAACTACGAGCAGTACTTC.

This clonotype turned up a few times. The chain has TRBV20-1 and TRBJ2-7; 8 bases agree with TRBD2. The CDR3 covers 14 residues. In germline, CDR1 is DFQATT, CDR2 SNEGSKA (reference sequence). V lost 2 bases to trimming and J lost 6 bases; unmatched junction nucleotides: 9. The CDR3 sequence is CSARRGGARGEQYF. The CDR3 nucleotides are TGCAGTGCTAGACGGGGGGGAGCGAGAGGCGAGCAGTACTTC.

The chain couples TRBV6-1 to TRBJ1-1; 7 bases are a match to TRBD1. The CDR3 consists of 17 residues. Germline trimming cut 4 bases from V and 8 bases from J; bases unmatched to any gene: 19. Germline CDR1 reads MNHNS; CDR2 reads SASEGT. CDR3 amino acids: CASSVPGQSYVRSEAFF. The CDR3 DNA reads TGTGCCAGCAGTGTGCCGGGACAGAGTTACGTAAGATCAGAAGCTTTCTTT.

The CDR3 sequence: CATSIWLSSAWYQETQYF. CDR3 sequence (DNA): TGTGCCACCAGCATTTGGCTCTCGTCGGCATGGTACCAAGAGACCCAGTACTTC. The chain has TRBV15 and TRBJ2-5, with no clear D. Looked up from germline, CDR1 is LNHNV and CDR2 is YYDKDF (reference sequence). With 4 bases removed from V and 0 bases from J, the gap between germline ends came to 21 bases. The CDR3 sequence is 18 residues long.

The chain uses TRBV5-1 and TRBJ1-3; no clear D. CDR3 length: 14 amino acids. Germline V gives CDR1 SGHRS, CDR2 YFSETQ. Deletions cut 0 bases from V and 0 bases from J, with 4 bases between. The CDR3 region is CASSLAGSGNTIYF. For the CDR3, the DNA is TGCGCCAGCAGCTTGGCCGGCTCTGGAAACACCATATATTTT.

The chain couples TRBV20-1 to TRBJ2-3, with TRBD2 identical over 11 bases. The CDR3 length is 17 residues. With V trimmed by 3 bases and J by 3 bases, 11 bases remained unmatched. Per the germline V gene, CDR1 is DFQATT and CDR2 is SNEGSKA (reference sequence). The CDR3 region is CSARELAGVPGTDTQYF. The CDR3 nucleotides read TGCAGTGCTAGGGAACTAGCGGGAGTCCCGGGGACAGATACGCAGTATTTT.